The 2 T cell receptor beta chains below all came from one sample that was sequenced in a study of blood T cell repertoires in COVID-19. Profiled with immunoSEQ multiplex PCR; TCRdb holds only in-frame clones, not every one. This table holds around 100,000 clones, roughly nine tenths found once. The sequencing sample was made of peripheral blood. All receptors derive from a man in his 60s with acute or convalescent COVID-19.

This clone was seen a few times. The rearrangement links TRBV12-5 to TRBJ1-1, with a possible D match to TRBD1 (6 bases). CDR1 is LGHNT, CDR2 FRNRAP, per germline. The germline V and J ends were trimmed by 8 bases and 4 bases, with 11 bases remaining between them. The CDR3 extends over 12 amino acids. DNA of the CDR3: TGTGCTAGTCGAGGGGGATTCACTGAAGCTTTCTTT. Its protein is CASRGGFTEAFF.

J is TRBJ2-3 and V is TRBV4-1; TRBD1 matches at 11 bases. Germline V gene lookup returns CDR1 MGHRA and CDR2 YSYEKL. Trimming removed 4 bases from V and 3 bases from J; junction bases left unmatched: 3. This CDR3 is built from 15 residues. As DNA, the CDR3 is TGCGCCAGCAGCCCGGGACAGGGGGTTACAGATACGCAGTATTTT. Amino acids: CASSPGQGVTDTQYF.